One and the same sample provided the 4 T cell receptor beta chains below, sequenced in a study of beta chain features in type 1 diabetes. Expressed TCRB transcripts got sequenced, as all isolated RNA was reverse transcribed. Produced via immunoSEQ multiplex PCR; TCRdb's table is partial and in-frame only. The sample shows around 600,000 clones, over 10% of them seen only once. Their antigens remain unidentified. Overall study findings and caveats: A moderate, significant TCRB CDR3 shortening appeared in type 1 diabetes across four CD4+ subsets.

Sequenced sample: naive CD4+ T cells from blood. The receptor source for this set is a man between 25 and 39 years old with type 1 diabetes.

About this clone itself: Other nucleotide sequences from this sample produce the same CDR3. The genes are TRBV29-1 and TRBJ2-3; no definite D call. This CDR3 has 14 residues. V lost 6 bases to trimming and J lost 1 base, with 14 bases between them. The V gene's germline CDR1 is SQVTM and CDR2 ANQGSEA. CDR3 in DNA: TGCAGCGTATTATCCCTGGACCGCACAGATACGCAGTATTTT. This sequence encodes CSVLSLDRTDTQYF.

The gene calls are TRBV5-1 and TRBJ2-3, with a possible D match to TRBD1 (5 bases). V was trimmed by 4 bases and J by 0 bases, leaving 18 bases between them. The CDR3 runs 17 residues. Per germline, CDR1 SGHRS and CDR2 YFSETQ. CDR3: CASSLQLRVTSTDTQYF. The CDR3 bases are TGCGCCAGCAGCCTTCAACTCAGGGTCACGAGCACAGATACGCAGTATTTT.

The V call is TRBV5-1, the J call TRBJ1-4; unclear D gene. Trimming took 1 base from V and 7 from J, leaving 20 bases between them. The CDR3 covers 17 residues. Per germline, CDR1 SGHRS and CDR2 YFSETQ. The CDR3 region has the DNA TGCGCCAGCAGCTTGTTCCCCCGAGGCCGATTTGGTGAAAAACTGTTTTTT. It encodes CASSLFPRGRFGEKLFF.

To note about this clone: In the same sample, other DNA sequences code for this CDR3. The V call is TRBV7-9, the J call TRBJ1-5; the D is unclear. This CDR3 region has 13 residues. V dropped 4 bases and J dropped 1 base, with 5 bases sitting between them. The V gene's germline CDR1 is SEHNR and CDR2 FQNEAQ (reference sequence). The CDR3 here is CASSSGSNQPQHF. For the CDR3, the DNA is TGTGCCAGCAGCTCGGGCAGCAATCAGCCCCAGCATTTT.